These 23 T cell receptor beta chains were all obtained from the same sample, sequenced in a study of blood T cell repertoires in COVID-19. Repertoires were generated with immunoSEQ multiplex PCR, while TCRdb's copy carries only in-frame clones and drops some. The sample lists about 180,000 clones; 89% were seen once. Sample: PBMCs or T cells enriched from blood (not recorded which). These receptor sequences come from a woman aged 35 to 49 with acute COVID-19.

The chain links TRBV11-2 to TRBJ1-5, with unresolved D. Trimming pared 1 base from V and 5 bases from J, leaving 9 bases between. The CDR3 is made up of 14 amino acids. Germline CDR1 reads SGHAT; CDR2 reads FQNNGV. The CDR3 is CASSLVGQDQPQHF. The CDR3 region has the DNA TGTGCCAGCAGCTTAGTTGGTCAGGATCAGCCCCAGCATTTT.

This clone appeared a single time. The chain employs TRBV5-6 and TRBJ1-2; D not resolved. This CDR3 is 15 amino acids long. Germline V gene lookup returns CDR1 SGHDT and CDR2 YYEEEE. The V end lost 0 bases, the J end lost 6 bases, and 15 bases lay between the germline ends. This CDR3 is CASSLAGGRLDGYTF. CDR3 DNA sequence: TGTGCCAGCAGCTTGGCGGGAGGTCGACTGGATGGCTACACCTTC.

J is TRBJ2-6 and V is TRBV7-8; 9 bases map to TRBD1. The germline V gene has CDR1 SGHVS and CDR2 FQNEAQ. The CDR3 is 19 amino acids. V gave up 1 base and J gave up 2 bases; unmatched junction bases: 9. CDR3 coding DNA: TGTGCCAGCAGCTTAGAGGACAGGGGTACCTTCGCTGGGGCCAACGTCCTGACTTTC. Protein: CASSLEDRGTFAGANVLTF.

J is TRBJ2-7 and V is TRBV3-1 (or the pseudogene TRBV3-2), with D maybe TRBD1 (5 bases). The CDR3 spans 11 residues. Germline values: CDR1 LGHDT, CDR2 YNNKEL (reference sequence). The germline V and J ends were trimmed by 10 bases and 0 bases, with 7 bases remaining between them. CDR3 sequence reads: CATRASYEQYF. In nucleotides, the CDR3 is TGTGCCACCAGGGCCTCCTACGAGCAGTACTTC.

The V call is TRBV5-1, the J call TRBJ2-1; 9 bases agree with TRBD1. The CDR3 is 17 residues long. Germline V lookup: CDR1 SGHRS, CDR2 YFSETQ. The V segment lost 0 bases and the J segment 7 bases; nucleotides outside the gene matches: 11. CDR3 in DNA: TGCGCCAGCAGCTTGGGAGCCGACGGGACAGGGAAAAATGAGCAGTTCTTC. Translating it yields CASSLGADGTGKNEQFF.

V gene TRBV4-2 combines with J gene TRBJ2-7, with TRBD2 matching 9 bases. This CDR3 spans 14 amino acids. Germline V gene data show CDR1 as LGHNA and CDR2 as YNFKEQ. J lost 6 bases, V lost 5 bases, and 8 bases had no gene match. CDR3 loop: CASSYSGSSGEQYF. The CDR3 DNA reads TGTGCCAGCAGCTATAGCGGGAGTTCGGGCGAGCAGTACTTC.

This chain links TRBV18 with TRBJ2-7; 8 nucleotides agree with TRBD2. This CDR3 spans 16 amino acids. Germline assignment: CDR1 KGHSH and CDR2 LQKENI. J was trimmed by 2 bases and V by 3 bases; bases with no gene match: 9. CDR3 nucleotides: TGTGCCAGCTCACCGTCCGGAACTAGCGGAACCTACGAGCAGTACTTC. Translating gives CASSPSGTSGTYEQYF.

This sequence joins TRBV10-3 and TRBJ2-1; 11 bases map to TRBD1. The CDR3 is made up of 16 amino acids. The trim removed 5 bases at V and 9 bases at J, leaving 12 bases unmatched. CDR1 and CDR2 from the germline V gene are ENHRY and SYGVKD. The CDR3 coding sequence is TGTGCCATCAGTAGCCCGGGACAGGGGGTTCGGGGTGAGCAGTTCTTC. This translates into CAISSPGQGVRGEQFF.

V is TRBV15 and J is TRBJ2-7; maybe TRBD1 (5 bases). Trimming took 0 bases from V and 3 from J, leaving 12 bases between them. CDR1 LNHNV and CDR2 YYDKDF come from the germline V gene (reference sequence). The CDR3 extends over 15 amino acids. The CDR3 here is CATSRDNSGIYEQYF. The CDR3 DNA reads TGTGCCACCAGCAGAGATAATTCAGGGATCTACGAGCAGTACTTC.

The rearrangement uses TRBV7-9 and TRBJ1-4; D might be TRBD1 (6 bases). Per the germline V gene, CDR1 is SEHNR and CDR2 is FQNEAQ (reference sequence). V was shortened by 5 bases and J by 2 bases, with 9 bases between the two germline ends. The CDR3 loop spans 14 amino acids. This CDR3 reads CASSLQGTNEKLFF. CDR3 sequence (DNA): TGTGCCAGCAGCCTACAGGGCACTAATGAAAAACTGTTTTTT.

The gene calls are TRBV9 and TRBJ1-2; D is perhaps TRBD1 (6 bases). The V gene lost 4 bases and the J gene lost 0 bases, with 16 bases spanning the gap. This CDR3 has 16 amino acids. Germline V lookup: CDR1 SGDLS, CDR2 YYNGEE. Here the CDR3 DNA reads TGTGCCAGCAGCTACGTCGGGGGGCCAGCTAACTATGGCTACACCTTC. Translation: CASSYVGGPANYGYTF.

The chain has TRBV11-2 and TRBJ2-3, with a possible D match to TRBD1 (6 bases). V lost 4 bases, J lost 4 bases, and 12 bases lay in between. Germline lookup yields CDR1 SGHAT and CDR2 FQNNGV. CDR3 length: 14 residues. CDR3 in DNA: TGTGCCAGCAGCTCGAACAGGGCTTCAGATACGCAGTATTTT. This encodes CASSSNRASDTQYF. Variable domain in full (rest from reference TRBV11-2 and TRBJ2-3): EAGVAQSPRYKIIEKRQSVAFWCNPISGHATLYWYQQILGQGPKLLIQFQNNGVVDDSQLPKDRFSAERLKGVDSTLKIQPAKLEDSAVYLCASSSNRASDTQYFGPGTRLTVL.

The chain uses TRBV5-6 and TRBJ2-7, with D tentatively TRBD1 (6 bases). Germline CDR1 and CDR2: SGHDT and YYEEEE. The CDR3 runs to 16 residues. Trimming removed 1 base at V and 3 bases at J, with 17 bases between. The CDR3 protein is CASSLWSGHLNYEQYF. CDR3 DNA: TGTGCCAGCAGCTTGTGGTCGGGACATCTTAACTACGAGCAGTACTTC.

This clone was detected once. The chain combines TRBV27 with TRBJ2-2, with 13 positions matching TRBD2. Trimming took 9 bases from V and 1 from J; bases not matched to a gene: 5. CDR3 length: 16 amino acids. Germline CDR1 reads MNHEY; CDR2 reads SMNVEV (reference sequence). The CDR3 spells CARRTSGSLNTGELFF. The CDR3 DNA sequence: TGTGCCAGGAGGACTAGCGGGAGTCTGAACACCGGGGAGCTGTTTTTT.

CDR3 DNA sequence: TGTGCCAGCAACCAAGGCTCCAGGGATCGCACAGATACGCAGTATTTT. The encoded protein is CASNQGSRDRTDTQYF. The chain recombines TRBV2 with TRBJ2-3; D might be TRBD1 (5 bases). Trimming shortened V by 7 bases and J by 1 base, and 18 bases separated the two germline ends. This CDR3 contains 16 residues. The V gene's germline CDR1 is SNHLY and CDR2 FYNNEI.

This sequence joins TRBV28 and TRBJ1-6, with 9 bases lining up with TRBD1. Trimming took 5 bases from V and 6 from J; bases not matched to a gene: 5. Germline V gene lookup returns CDR1 MDHEN and CDR2 SYDVKM. This CDR3 has 15 residues. The CDR3 sequence is CASSEQGARNSPLHF. In nucleotides, the CDR3 is TGTGCCAGCAGTGAACAGGGGGCGCGTAATTCACCCCTCCACTTT.

The CDR3 DNA follows: TGTGCCAGCAGTGATTGGGCAGGGGGCGGGGTAGCGTTAAGTAATGAGCAGTTCTTC. Translation gives CASSDWAGGGVALSNEQFF. The chain couples TRBV2 to TRBJ2-1; 8 nucleotides match TRBD1. In germline, CDR1 is SNHLY, CDR2 FYNNEI. Trimming removed 3 bases from V and 7 bases from J; junction bases left unmatched: 20. The CDR3 has 19 amino acids.

The chain joins TRBV7-9 to TRBJ2-5; D might be TRBD1 (5 bases). Germline V gene lookup returns CDR1 SEHNR and CDR2 FQNEAQ (reference sequence). V lost 1 base, J lost 3 bases, and 9 bases lay in between. The CDR3 extends over 14 amino acids. CDR3 nucleotides: TGTGCCAGCAGCTTAGGGCAGGGAAAAGAGACCCAGTACTTC. Encoded protein: CASSLGQGKETQYF.

Within the sample, this clone is medium-sized (0.01 to 0.1%). CDR3 coding DNA: TGTGCCAGCAGCGACCGGGACCGTCGGACGGGGGGTACGCAGTATTTT. Protein: CASSDRDRRTGGTQYF. The chain employs TRBV7-9 and TRBJ2-3, with 7 nucleotides matching TRBD2. This CDR3 contains 16 residues. Germline trimming cut 5 bases from V and 8 bases from J; bases unmatched to any gene: 16. Germline V gene lookup returns CDR1 SEHNR and CDR2 FQNEAQ (reference sequence).

The chain links TRBV18 to TRBJ2-2; 7 bases map to TRBD2. The V segment lost 4 bases and the J segment 1 base; nucleotides outside the gene matches: 9. This CDR3 region has 17 residues. Germline CDR1 is KGHSH and CDR2 is LQKENI. The DNA for the CDR3 is TGTGCCAGCTCACGAAGCGGGGCCAAAAGGAACACCGGGGAGCTGTTTTTT. The encoded protein is CASSRSGAKRNTGELFF.

The chain combines TRBV5-4 with TRBJ1-1; TRBD1 aligns across 8 bases. The CDR3 sequence is 15 residues long. V was clipped by 2 bases and J by 10 bases; unmatched bases: 13. Looked up from germline, CDR1 is SGHNT and CDR2 is YYREEE (reference sequence). The CDR3 reads CASSFRTGRTNRAFF. The CDR3 DNA is TGTGCCAGCAGCTTCAGGACAGGGCGGACGAATCGAGCTTTCTTT.

This chain connects TRBV18 to TRBJ2-7, with D perhaps TRBD1 (6 bases). The CDR3 runs 13 residues. Germline V lookup: CDR1 KGHSH, CDR2 LQKENI. V shed 3 bases and J shed 3 bases, with 9 bases lying between them. CDR3 loop: CASSPQGGYEQYF. In DNA, the CDR3 is TGTGCCAGCTCACCCCAAGGGGGCTACGAGCAGTACTTC.

The chain has TRBV7-2 and TRBJ2-2; weak D call: TRBD2 (6 bases). Germline values: CDR1 SGHTA, CDR2 FQGNSA. CDR3 length: 16 residues. V was pared by 5 bases and J by 6 bases, with 19 bases between. CDR3 DNA: TGTGCCAGCAGCAAAGGACGGACTACTCAAGCCGGGGAGCTGTTTTTT. Translating it yields CASSKGRTTQAGELFF.